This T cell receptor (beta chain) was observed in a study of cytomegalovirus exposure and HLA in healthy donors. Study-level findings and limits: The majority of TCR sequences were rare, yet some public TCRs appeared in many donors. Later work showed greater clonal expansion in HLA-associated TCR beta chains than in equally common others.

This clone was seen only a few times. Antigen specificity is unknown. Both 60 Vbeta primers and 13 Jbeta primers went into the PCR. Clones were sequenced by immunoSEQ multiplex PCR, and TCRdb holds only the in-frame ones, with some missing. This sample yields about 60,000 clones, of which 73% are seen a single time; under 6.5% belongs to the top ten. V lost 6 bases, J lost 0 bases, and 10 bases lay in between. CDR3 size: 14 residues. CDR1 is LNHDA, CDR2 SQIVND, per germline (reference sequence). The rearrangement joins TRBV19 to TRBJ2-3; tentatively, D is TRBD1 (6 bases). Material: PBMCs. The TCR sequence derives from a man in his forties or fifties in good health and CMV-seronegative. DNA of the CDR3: TGTGCCAGTAGGGGGGCTACCAGCACAGATACGCAGTATTTT. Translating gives CASRGATSTDTQYF.